Included here is one TCR beta chain sequence, with context. The antigen is not known. These data belong to a study of cytomegalovirus exposure and HLA in healthy donors. Whole-study findings and limits: TRBV6-2, TRBV6-3 and other indistinguishable V segments were excluded. Reportedly, fewer N-insertions than the 666-donor mean appeared in an Asian-associated ancestry cluster in a later analysis. In a later analysis, several top co-occurrence clusters appeared linked to parvovirus B19, influenza, CMV and Epstein-Barr virus.

CDR1 is SGHNT and CDR2 is YYREEE in the germline V gene (reference sequence). V was clipped by 5 bases and J by 4 bases, with 15 bases between them. This CDR3 is built from 15 residues. This PCR relied on a set of 60 Vbeta primers and 13 Jbeta primers. Clones were read by immunoSEQ multiplex PCR, and TCRdb kept only the in-frame ones, dropping some. The table has fewer than 150,000 clones, more than 75% seen once. J is TRBJ2-2 and V is TRBV5-4, with D tentatively TRBD1 (6 bases). The TCR originated in a man aged 18-30 years in good health and CMV-seronegative. The sample comprised PBMCs. DNA for the CDR3: TGTGCCAGCAGTTCTGGACAGTTACCCACCGGGGAGCTGTTTTTT. Its translation is CASSSGQLPTGELFF. Full variable domain (remainder filled in from reference TRBV5-4 and TRBJ2-2): ETGVTQSPTHLIKTRGQQVTLRCSSQSGHNTVSWYQQALGQGPQFIFQYYREEENGRGNFPPRFSGLQFPNYSSELNVNALELDDSALYLCASSSGQLPTGELFFGEGSRLTVL.